The sequence of this TCR beta chain was determined in a study of blood T cell repertoires in COVID-19 (dated by TCRdb to about 2020). At the level of the whole study: Samples from collaborators originated in the United States, Italy and Spain and spanned both the acute and convalescent phases of COVID-19. The material from the prospective study consisted of cDNA or gDNA derived from T cells, B-cell-depleted T cells, or PBMCs. Subjects who had been exposed to COVID-19, were actively infected with it, or had recovered from it provided the deeply sampled blood TCRbeta repertoires that made up the dataset. The repertoires were released in a freely available public database intended as a resource for research on the immune response to SARS-CoV-2. The samples were drawn from the first 160 participants of the ongoing ImmuneRACE study and from roughly 1,300 subjects provided by 6 global collaborators. Nearly every sample came with metadata listing a de-identified subject ID, COVID-19 status, age in years and sex. Where available, HLA class I and class II types were obtained from metadata supplied by the sample provider rather than from assay-based typing.

Results and caveats for the whole study, not just this receptor: The amount of clinical and demographic metadata varied by source and participant and was provided uncurated.

This clone has only a few counts. There is no known antigen for this receptor. No base-level quality is on record; no much larger clone is a single base apart. TCRbeta CDR3 regions were amplified from genomic DNA by means of the immunoSEQ Assay, a bias-controlled multiplex PCR. Per the source publication's procedure: The number of nucleated cells in each sample was estimated by amplification of reference gene primers within the assay. To quantify the absolute abundance of each unique TCRbeta CDR3 rearrangement, sequence reads were collapsed and filtered. For each sample, productive Simpson clonality was calculated by taking the square root of Simpson's diversity index across productive rearrangements. TCRdb retrieved this table from immuneACCESS and kept in-frame rearrangements only. Not all clones are present; in checked studies, unresolved V genes account for under half, and no reason is known for the remainder. V, J and clone size derive from that table, while D and trimming were established from the DNA sequence. The sample includes some 290,000 clones, with around 91% observed a single time. The top ten clonotypes cover roughly 1% of the sample.

The CDR3 has 16 amino acids, counting the end cysteine and phenylalanine. Of the read, only the CDR3 DNA is kept; its 48 bases are in frame from base 1. The germline V gene (reference sequence) yields GTSNPN for CDR1 and SVGIG for CDR2. Here V drops 0 bases and J drops 6 bases, and the junction holds 10 bases not matched to any gene. One collaborating source in Seattle enrolled patients while the patients were actively infected and followed the patients over time throughout the course of disease. Each collaborating institution followed its own protocols to collect whole blood in K2EDTA tubes. Collaborator samples were shipped for TCRbeta analysis as frozen whole blood, isolated PBMCs, or DNA extracted from either sample type.

The specimen sequenced was peripheral blood. This clonotype was sampled from a woman aged 40 to 50 with COVID-19, enrolled during active disease. This receptor chain uses TRBV30 and TRBJ1-2, with TRBD1 identical over 10 junction bases. The nucleotides are TGTGCCTGGAGTGTACTATCGACAGGGGGCGACGATGGCTACACCTTC. This is translated as CAWSVLSTGGDDGYTF.